Following are 13 T cell receptor beta chains from one sample sequenced in a study of T cell repertoires in cytomegalovirus infection. TCRdb independently ran MiXCR on the reads; one entry per CDR3 protein. Of about 210,000 distinct CDR3 sequences listed, approximately 6.7% are singletons. The specimen sequenced was PBMCs. The receptors were sampled from a human donor in good health (CMV status not recorded). Some clones in this sample may be carry-over from other donors' samples.

There are many counts of this clonotype. The rearrangement joins TRBV20-1 to TRBJ2-2; TRBD1 matches 8 bases. Trimming cost V 3 bases and J 5 bases; bases outside gene matches: 8. This CDR3 has 15 residues. From germline, CDR1 is DFQATT and CDR2 SNEGSKA (reference sequence). As DNA, the CDR3 is TGCAGTGCTAGGCTGACAGGGGTAGAGACCGGGGAGCTGTTTTTT. Protein: CSARLTGVETGELFF.

This clonotype showed up many times. The chain uses TRBV6-2 or TRBV6-3 and TRBJ1-5; D remains unclear. Trimming removed 4 bases at V and 3 bases at J, with 7 bases between. Germline V gene lookup returns CDR1 MNHEY and CDR2 SVGEGT. The CDR3 extends over 13 amino acids. CDR3 sequence: CASSFAINQPQHF. The CDR3 coding sequence is TGTGCCAGCAGTTTCGCGATCAATCAGCCCCAGCATTTT.

The table lists this clonotype with many counts. The gene calls are TRBV5-5 and TRBJ1-1; a weak D match, TRBD1 (5 bases). Germline lookup yields CDR1 SGHKS and CDR2 YYEKEE (reference sequence). Trimming stripped 1 base from V and 0 bases from J, with 13 bases between. There are 16 residues in the CDR3. CDR3 bases: TGTGCCAGCAGCTTGTTCTGGGGCGCCATGAACACTGAAGCTTTCTTT. Residues: CASSLFWGAMNTEAFF.

This clonotype was observed many times. CDR3 in DNA: TGTGCCAGCAGTTTCCCTTCAGGGGTGAGCACTGAAGCTTTCTTT. Its protein product is CASSFPSGVSTEAFF. This chain connects TRBV28 to TRBJ1-1; tentative D call: TRBD1 (6 bases). Per the germline V gene, CDR1 is MDHEN and CDR2 is SYDVKM. The CDR3 is 15 residues long. The V gene lost 3 bases and the J gene lost 4 bases, with 15 bases spanning the gap.

Many counts were recorded for this clonotype. The gene calls are TRBV7-2 and TRBJ1-2; maybe TRBD1 (5 bases). V gave up 2 bases and J gave up 3 bases, with 7 bases separating them. Germline assignment: CDR1 SGHTA and CDR2 FQGNSA. CDR3 length: 13 residues. CDR3 DNA: TGTGCCAGCAGCTTACAGACAGACTATGGCTACACCTTC. The encoded protein is CASSLQTDYGYTF. The full variable domain, rest sourced from reference TRBV7-2 and TRBJ1-2, is GAGVSQSPSNKVTEKGKDVELRCDPISGHTALYWYRQSLGQGLEFLIYFQGNSAPDKSGLPSDRFSAERTGGSVSTLTIQRTQQEDSAVYLCASSLQTDYGYTFGSGTRLTVV.

The chain joins TRBV6-2 or TRBV6-3 to TRBJ1-6; 10 bases match TRBD1. The germline V gene has CDR1 MNHEY and CDR2 SVGEGT. V lost 5 bases to trimming and J lost 14 bases; unmatched junction nucleotides: 3. This CDR3 comprises 12 residues. CDR3 nucleotide sequence: TGTGCCAGCAGTCGACAGGGGGCAACCCTCCACTTT. Amino acids: CASSRQGATLHF.

The table lists this clonotype with many counts. This sequence joins TRBV7-2 and TRBJ1-1; D call uncertain. Germline assignment: CDR1 SGHTA and CDR2 FQGNSA. Trimming pared 1 base from V and 5 bases from J, leaving 14 bases between. CDR3 length equals 15 residues. The CDR3 protein is CASSLVSLTRTEAFF. DNA of the CDR3: TGTGCCAGCAGCTTAGTAAGCCTCACTAGAACTGAAGCTTTCTTT.

This clonotype was seen ten or more times. The chain combines TRBV20-1 with TRBJ2-1; 10 bases match TRBD2. Germline V lookup: CDR1 DFQATT, CDR2 SNEGSKA (reference sequence). The junction had 7 bases not matched to a gene; V was cut back by 7 bases and J by 1 base. The CDR3 extends over 15 amino acids. In DNA, the CDR3 is TGCAGTGAGCTTGTTAGCGGGGGGTCCTACAATGAGCAGTTCTTC. Protein: CSELVSGGSYNEQFF.

This clonotype appeared many times. The chain is built from TRBV3-1 and TRBJ1-2, with TRBD1 matching 8 bases. J was trimmed by 4 bases and V by 1 base; bases with no gene match: 5. This CDR3 comprises 15 residues. Germline V gene lookup returns CDR1 LGHDT and CDR2 YNNKEL (reference sequence). The CDR3 DNA sequence: TGTGCCAGCAGCCAAGTCGGACAGGGAAGCTATGGCTACACCTTC. Amino acid sequence: CASSQVGQGSYGYTF.

This clonotype occurred many times. The DNA for the CDR3 is TGTGCCAGCAGTTCCAGCGGGAGTCTGTCCTACAATGAGCAGTTCTTC. Translating it yields CASSSSGSLSYNEQFF. The chain carries TRBV28 and TRBJ2-1; 8 bases align to TRBD2. The CDR3 loop spans 16 amino acids. The V gene end was trimmed by 4 bases and the J gene end by 1 base; junction bases not matched to a gene: 6. Germline values: CDR1 MDHEN, CDR2 SYDVKM.

This clonotype was detected many times. The genes are TRBV28 and TRBJ2-5, with TRBD1 identical over 11 bases. Germline V gene lookup returns CDR1 MDHEN and CDR2 SYDVKM. This CDR3 has 15 residues. The trim removed 4 bases at V and 7 bases at J, leaving 8 bases unmatched. This CDR3 reads CASSSRTGGPTTQYF. The CDR3 DNA reads TGTGCCAGCAGTTCCAGGACAGGGGGCCCCACGACCCAGTACTTC.

The chain couples TRBV19 to TRBJ1-4; D ambiguous. Germline CDR1 is LNHDA and CDR2 is SQIVND (reference sequence). The CDR3 contains 15 residues. V was trimmed by 11 bases and J by 4 bases, leaving 20 bases between them. The CDR3, as DNA: TGTGCCGTCAAGAAAATGGGTTGGGATAATGAAAAACTGTTTTTT. Protein sequence: CAVKKMGWDNEKLFF.

This clonotype was detected many times. This chain joins TRBV27 and TRBJ1-6; perhaps TRBD1 as D (5 bases). The CDR3 is 17 amino acids. The germline V and J ends were trimmed by 2 bases and 9 bases, with 20 bases remaining between them. CDR1 is MNHEY, CDR2 SMNVEV, per germline (reference sequence). In DNA form, the CDR3 reads TGTGCCAGCAGTTTAGGTTGGAGGGGTAGCTTTAGTTCACCCCTCCACTTT. It codes for CASSLGWRGSFSSPLHF.